This T cell receptor (beta chain) was profiled in a study of blood T cell repertoires in COVID-19. Study as a whole: Samples of COVID-19 (acute and convalescent) were obtained from the United States, Italy and Spain. The analysed material was cDNA or gDNA that came from T cells, B-cell-depleted T cells, or PBMCs.

Authors' analysis steps: Reference gene primer amplification gave estimated nucleated cell counts. Profiling relied on immunoSEQ multiplex PCR, and the TCRdb table lists in-frame clones only, not all of them. That table gives V, J and clone size, and the DNA gave D and trimming. The profile shows about 58,000 clones, about four fifths of them singletons. Seattle-derived patients entered the study during active infection and were followed longitudinally. V was clipped by 5 bases and J by 0 bases, with 13 bases between them. The CDR3 is made up of 16 amino acids. Germline CDR1 is MDHEN and CDR2 is SYDVKM.

The chain combines TRBV28 with TRBJ1-4; a weak D match, TRBD1 (6 bases). This TCR was recovered from a man at least 80 years old with COVID-19, enrolled during active disease. The sequenced sample consisted of peripheral blood. The CDR3 loop is CASSPRGASTNEKLFF. CDR3 in DNA: TGTGCCAGCAGTCCCCGGGGGGCCTCAACTAATGAAAAACTGTTTTTT. Full variable domain (missing parts from reference TRBV28 and TRBJ1-4): DVKVTQSSRYLVKRTGEKVFLECVQDMDHENMFWYRQDPGLGLRLIYFSYDVKMKEKGDIPEGYSVSREKKERFSLILESASTNQTSMYLCASSPRGASTNEKLFFGSGTQLSVL.